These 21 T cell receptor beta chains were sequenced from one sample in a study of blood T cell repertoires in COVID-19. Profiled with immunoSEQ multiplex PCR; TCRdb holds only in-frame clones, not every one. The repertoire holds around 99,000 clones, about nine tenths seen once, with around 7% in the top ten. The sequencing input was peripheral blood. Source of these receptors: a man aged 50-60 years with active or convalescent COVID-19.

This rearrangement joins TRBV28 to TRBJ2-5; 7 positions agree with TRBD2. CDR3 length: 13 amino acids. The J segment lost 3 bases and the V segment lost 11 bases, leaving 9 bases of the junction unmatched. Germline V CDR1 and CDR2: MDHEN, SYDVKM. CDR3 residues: CAPGGSGEETQYF. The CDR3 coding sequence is TGTGCCCCAGGCGGGAGTGGCGAAGAGACCCAGTACTTC. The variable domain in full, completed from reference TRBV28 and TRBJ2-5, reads DVKVTQSSRYLVKRTGEKVFLECVQDMDHENMFWYRQDPGLGLRLIYFSYDVKMKEKGDIPEGYSVSREKKERFSLILESASTNQTSMYLCAPGGSGEETQYFGPGTRLLVL.

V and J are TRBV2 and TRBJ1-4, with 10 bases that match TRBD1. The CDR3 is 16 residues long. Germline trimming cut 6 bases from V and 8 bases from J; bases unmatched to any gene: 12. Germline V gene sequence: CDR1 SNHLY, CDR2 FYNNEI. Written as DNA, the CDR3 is TGTGCCAGCAGCACAGGGACAGGGGCTTTTGGAGAAAAACTGTTTTTT. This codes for CASSTGTGAFGEKLFF.

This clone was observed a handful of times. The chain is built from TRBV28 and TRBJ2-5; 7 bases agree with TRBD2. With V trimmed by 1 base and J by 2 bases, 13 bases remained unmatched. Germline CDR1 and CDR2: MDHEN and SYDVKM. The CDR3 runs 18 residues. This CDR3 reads CASSLSPGLGSLQETQYF. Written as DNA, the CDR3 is TGTGCCAGCAGTTTATCCCCCGGACTAGGATCCCTTCAAGAGACCCAGTACTTC.

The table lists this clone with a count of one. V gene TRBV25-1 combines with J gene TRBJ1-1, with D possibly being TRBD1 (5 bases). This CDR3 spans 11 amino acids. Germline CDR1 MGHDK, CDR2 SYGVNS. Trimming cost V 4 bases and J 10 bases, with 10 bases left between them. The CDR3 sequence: CASSAGGVAFF. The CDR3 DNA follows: TGTGCCAGCAGTGCGGGGGGGGTAGCTTTCTTT.

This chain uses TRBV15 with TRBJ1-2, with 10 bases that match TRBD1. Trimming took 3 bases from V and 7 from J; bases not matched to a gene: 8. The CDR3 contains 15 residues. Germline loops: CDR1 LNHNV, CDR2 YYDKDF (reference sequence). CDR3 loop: CATSSGRQGASGYTF. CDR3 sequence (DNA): TGTGCCACCAGCAGCGGTCGACAGGGGGCCTCTGGCTACACCTTC.

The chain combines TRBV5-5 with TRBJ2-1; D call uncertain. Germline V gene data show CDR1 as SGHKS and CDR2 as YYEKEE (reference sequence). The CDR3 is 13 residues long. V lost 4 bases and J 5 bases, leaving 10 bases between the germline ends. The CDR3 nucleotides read TGTGCCAGCAGCATCGTTCCCGACAATGAGCAGTTCTTC. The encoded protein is CASSIVPDNEQFF. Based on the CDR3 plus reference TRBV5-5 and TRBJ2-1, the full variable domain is DAGVTQSPTHLIKTRGQQVTLRCSPISGHKSVSWYQQVLGQGPQFIFQYYEKEERGRGNFPDRFSARQFPNYSSELNVNALLLGDSALYLCASSIVPDNEQFFGPGTRLTVL.

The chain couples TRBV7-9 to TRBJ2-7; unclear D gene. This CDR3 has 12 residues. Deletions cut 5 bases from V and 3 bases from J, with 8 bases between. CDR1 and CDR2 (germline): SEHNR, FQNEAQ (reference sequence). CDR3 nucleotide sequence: TGTGCCAGCAGCCTATACGGCTACGAGCAGTACTTC. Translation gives CASSLYGYEQYF. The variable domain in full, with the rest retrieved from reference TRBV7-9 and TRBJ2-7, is DTGVSQNPRHKITKRGQNVTFRCDPISEHNRLYWYRQTLGQGPEFLTYFQNEAQLEKSRLLSDRFSAERPKGSFSTLEIQRTEQGDSAMYLCASSLYGYEQYFGPGTRLTVT.

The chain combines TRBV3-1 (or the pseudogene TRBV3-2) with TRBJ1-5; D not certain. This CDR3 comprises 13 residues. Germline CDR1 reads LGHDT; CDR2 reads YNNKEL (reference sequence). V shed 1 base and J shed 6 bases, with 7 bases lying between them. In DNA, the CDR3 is TGTGCCAGCAGCCAAGTTGCGGGTCAGCCCCAGCATTTT. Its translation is CASSQVAGQPQHF.

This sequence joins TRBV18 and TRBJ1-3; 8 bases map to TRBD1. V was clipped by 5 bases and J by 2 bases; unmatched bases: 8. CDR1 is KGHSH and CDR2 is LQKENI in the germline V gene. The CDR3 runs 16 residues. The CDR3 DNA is TGTGCCAGCTCAACCGGACAGGGAAGCGCTGGAAACACCATATATTTT. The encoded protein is CASSTGQGSAGNTIYF. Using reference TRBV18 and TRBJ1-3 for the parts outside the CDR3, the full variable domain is NAGVMQNPRHLVRRRGQEARLRCSPMKGHSHVYWYRQLPEEGLKFMVYLQKENIIDESGMPKERFSAEFPKEGPSILRIQQVVRGDSAAYFCASSTGQGSAGNTIYFGEGSWLTVV.

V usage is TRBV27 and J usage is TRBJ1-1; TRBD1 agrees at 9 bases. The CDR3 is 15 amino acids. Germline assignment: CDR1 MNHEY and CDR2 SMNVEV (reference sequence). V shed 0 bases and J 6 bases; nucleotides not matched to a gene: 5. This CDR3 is CASSLSGQGWAEAFF. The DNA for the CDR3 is TGTGCCAGCAGTTTATCGGGACAGGGTTGGGCTGAAGCTTTCTTT.

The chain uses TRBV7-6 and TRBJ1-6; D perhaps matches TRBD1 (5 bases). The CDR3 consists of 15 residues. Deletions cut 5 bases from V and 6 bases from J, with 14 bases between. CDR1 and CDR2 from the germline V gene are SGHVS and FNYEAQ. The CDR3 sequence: CASSPQGKGNSPLHF. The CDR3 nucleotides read TGTGCCAGCAGCCCGCAGGGAAAGGGTAATTCACCCCTCCACTTT.

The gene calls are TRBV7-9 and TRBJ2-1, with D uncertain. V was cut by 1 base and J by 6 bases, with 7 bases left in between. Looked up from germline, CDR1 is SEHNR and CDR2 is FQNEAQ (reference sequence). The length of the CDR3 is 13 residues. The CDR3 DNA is TGTGCCAGCAGCTTAGTACCTAGCAATGAGCAGTTCTTC. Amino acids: CASSLVPSNEQFF.

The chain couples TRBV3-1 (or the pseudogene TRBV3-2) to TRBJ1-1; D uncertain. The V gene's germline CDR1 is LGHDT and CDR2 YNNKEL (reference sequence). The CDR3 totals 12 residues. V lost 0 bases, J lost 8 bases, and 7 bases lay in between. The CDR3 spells CASSQDGREAFF. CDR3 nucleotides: TGTGCCAGCAGCCAAGATGGCAGAGAAGCTTTCTTT.

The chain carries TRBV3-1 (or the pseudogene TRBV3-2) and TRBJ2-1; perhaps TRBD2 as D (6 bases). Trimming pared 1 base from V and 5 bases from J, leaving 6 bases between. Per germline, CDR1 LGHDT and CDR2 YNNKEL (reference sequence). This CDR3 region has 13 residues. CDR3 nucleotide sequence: TGTGCCAGCAGCCAAGGCGGGAACAATGAGCAGTTCTTC. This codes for CASSQGGNNEQFF.

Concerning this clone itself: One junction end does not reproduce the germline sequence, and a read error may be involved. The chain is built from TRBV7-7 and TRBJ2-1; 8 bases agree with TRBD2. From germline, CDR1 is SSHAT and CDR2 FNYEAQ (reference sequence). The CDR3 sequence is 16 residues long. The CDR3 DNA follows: TGTGCTAGCAGCTTGTCTAGCGGGCCTAGATACAATGAGCAGTTCTTC. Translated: CASSLSSGPRYNEQFF.

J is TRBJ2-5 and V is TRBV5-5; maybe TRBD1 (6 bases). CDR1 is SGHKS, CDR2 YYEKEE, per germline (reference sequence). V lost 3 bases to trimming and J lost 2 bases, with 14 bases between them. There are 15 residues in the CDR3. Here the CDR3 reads CASSSQGSPQETQYF. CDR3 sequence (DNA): TGTGCCAGCAGCTCCCAGGGGAGCCCACAAGAGACCCAGTACTTC.

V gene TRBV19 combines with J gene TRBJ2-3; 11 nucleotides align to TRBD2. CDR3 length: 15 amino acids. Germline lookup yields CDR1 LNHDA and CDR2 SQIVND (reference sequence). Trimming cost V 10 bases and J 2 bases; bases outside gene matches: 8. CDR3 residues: CATSLAGVVTDTQYF. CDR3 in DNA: TGTGCCACCTCACTAGCGGGAGTCGTCACAGATACGCAGTATTTT.

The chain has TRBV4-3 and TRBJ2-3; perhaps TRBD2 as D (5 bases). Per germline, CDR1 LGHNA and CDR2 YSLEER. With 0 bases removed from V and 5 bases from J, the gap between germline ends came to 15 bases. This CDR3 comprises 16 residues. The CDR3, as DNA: TGCGCCAGCAGCCAAGAGAGAGACCTAGCAGTAGATACGCAGTATTTT. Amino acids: CASSQERDLAVDTQYF.

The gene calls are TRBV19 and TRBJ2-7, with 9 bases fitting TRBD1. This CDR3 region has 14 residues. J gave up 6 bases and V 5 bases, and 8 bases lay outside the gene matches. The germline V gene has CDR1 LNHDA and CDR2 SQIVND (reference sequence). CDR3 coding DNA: TGTGCCAGTAGTGTTTCCGGGACAGGGTTCGAGCAGTACTTC. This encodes CASSVSGTGFEQYF.

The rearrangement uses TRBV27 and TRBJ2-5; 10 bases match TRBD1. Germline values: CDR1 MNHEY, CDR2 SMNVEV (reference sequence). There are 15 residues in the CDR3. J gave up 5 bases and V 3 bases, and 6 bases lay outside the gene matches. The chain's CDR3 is CASSFSTGGRETQYF. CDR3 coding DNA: TGTGCCAGCAGTTTTTCGACAGGGGGCCGGGAGACCCAGTACTTC.

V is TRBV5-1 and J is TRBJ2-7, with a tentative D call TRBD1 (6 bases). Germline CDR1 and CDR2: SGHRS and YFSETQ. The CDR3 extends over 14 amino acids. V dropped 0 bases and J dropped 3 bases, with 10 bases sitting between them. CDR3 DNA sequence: TGCGCCAGCAGCTTGGGGACAGATCTCTACGAGCAGTACTTC. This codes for CASSLGTDLYEQYF.